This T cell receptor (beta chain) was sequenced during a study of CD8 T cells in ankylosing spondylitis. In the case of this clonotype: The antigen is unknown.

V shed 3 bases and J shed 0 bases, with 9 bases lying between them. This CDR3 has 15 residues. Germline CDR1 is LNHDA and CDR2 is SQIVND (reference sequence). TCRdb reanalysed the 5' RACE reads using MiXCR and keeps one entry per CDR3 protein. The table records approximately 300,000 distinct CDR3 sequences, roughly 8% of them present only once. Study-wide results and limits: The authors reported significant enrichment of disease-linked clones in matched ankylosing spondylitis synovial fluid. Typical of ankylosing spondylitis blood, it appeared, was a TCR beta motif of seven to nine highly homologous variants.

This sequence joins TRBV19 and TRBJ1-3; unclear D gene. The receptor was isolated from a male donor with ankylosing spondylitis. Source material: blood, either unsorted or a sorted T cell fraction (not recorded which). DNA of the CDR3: TGTGCCAGTAGTATGGCAACGATCTCTGGAAACACCATATATTTT. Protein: CASSMATISGNTIYF.